Following are 15 T cell receptor beta chains from one sample sequenced in a study of T cell repertoires in cytomegalovirus infection. TCRdb re-analysed the reads in MiXCR, keeping a single row per CDR3 protein. The sample holds around 280,000 distinct CDR3 sequences, roughly 13% seen once. The specimen was PBMCs. Source of these receptors: a human donor in good health (CMV status not recorded). Some clones in this sample may be carry-over from other donors' samples.

The chain uses TRBV15 and TRBJ2-1; unclear D gene. CDR3 length: 12 residues. V was trimmed by 5 bases and J by 8 bases, leaving 10 bases between them. The germline gives CDR1 LNHNV, CDR2 YYDKDF (reference sequence). CDR3 in amino acids: CATSLTWDEQFF. In nucleotides, the CDR3 is TGTGCCACCAGCCTGACCTGGGATGAGCAGTTCTTC.

This clonotype occurred many times. V is TRBV6-2 or TRBV6-3 and J is TRBJ2-7; no reliable D call. The CDR3 is made up of 15 amino acids. Germline CDR1 reads MNHEY; CDR2 reads SVGEGT. V was shortened by 0 bases and J by 0 bases, with 9 bases between the two germline ends. CDR3 residues: CASSYSGILSYEQYF. DNA for the CDR3: TGTGCCAGCAGTTACTCAGGGATCCTCTCCTACGAGCAGTACTTC.

This clonotype was counted ten times or more. The genes are TRBV7-6 and TRBJ2-2; 8 nucleotides line up with TRBD1. Germline V CDR1 and CDR2: SGHVS, FNYEAQ. This CDR3 comprises 15 residues. J gave up 5 bases and V 4 bases, and 6 bases lay outside the gene matches. The CDR3 sequence: CASSSTGEGTGELFF. In DNA form, the CDR3 reads TGTGCCAGCAGCTCGACAGGGGAAGGGACCGGGGAGCTGTTTTTT.

A few counts support this clonotype. The chain links TRBV5-1 to TRBJ1-5; D might be TRBD1 (6 bases). From germline, CDR1 is SGHRS and CDR2 YFSETQ. The CDR3 runs to 14 residues. The ends were cut back, 0 bases at V and 5 bases at J, with 9 bases in the middle. CDR3 DNA: TGCGCCAGCAGCTTGGAACAGGGTGATCAGCCCCAGCATTTT. Its protein product is CASSLEQGDQPQHF.

This clonotype was counted many times. The CDR3 loop is CASSFDGSQPQHF. The CDR3 DNA is TGTGCCAGCAGCTTTGATGGAAGTCAGCCCCAGCATTTT. The chain is built from TRBV7-9 and TRBJ1-5; no clear D. Germline loops: CDR1 SEHNR, CDR2 FQNEAQ (reference sequence). V dropped 3 bases and J dropped 6 bases, with 9 bases sitting between them. The CDR3 loop spans 13 amino acids.

This clonotype appeared many times. V gene TRBV7-9 combines with J gene TRBJ2-7, with 8 positions matching TRBD1. Germline trimming cut 3 bases from V and 3 bases from J; bases unmatched to any gene: 10. Germline V gene lookup returns CDR1 SEHNR and CDR2 FQNEAQ (reference sequence). The CDR3 has 16 amino acids. CDR3 coding DNA: TGTGCCAGCAGCTTGGTCTCGGACAGGGATCTCTACGAGCAGTACTTC. Protein sequence: CASSLVSDRDLYEQYF.

Ten or more counts support this clonotype. The chain couples TRBV7-2 to TRBJ2-5; 9 positions match TRBD2. The length of the CDR3 is 14 residues. Germline assignment: CDR1 SGHTA and CDR2 FQGNSA. The junction had 4 bases not matched to a gene; V was cut back by 5 bases and J by 3 bases. The CDR3 here is CASSTGLAKETQYF. The CDR3 nucleotides read TGTGCCAGCAGCACTGGACTAGCGAAAGAGACCCAGTACTTC.

This clonotype was detected many times. This rearrangement joins TRBV12-3 or TRBV12-4 to TRBJ1-2, with D uncertain. CDR3 size: 11 residues. V dropped 3 bases and J dropped 6 bases, with 5 bases sitting between them. Here the CDR3 reads CASSFGDGYTF. The CDR3 DNA sequence: TGTGCCAGCAGTTTCGGGGATGGCTACACCTTC.

This clonotype came up a few times. J is TRBJ1-5 and V is TRBV20-1; the match to TRBD1 covers 8 bases. The CDR3 runs 15 residues. CDR1 is DFQATT and CDR2 is SNEGSKA in the germline V gene (reference sequence). J gave up 3 bases and V 4 bases, and 8 bases lay outside the gene matches. CDR3 region: CSANHRTGINQPQHF. The CDR3 coding sequence is TGCAGTGCTAACCACCGGACAGGGATCAATCAGCCCCAGCATTTT.

This rearrangement joins TRBV2 to TRBJ2-7; TRBD1 matches at 7 bases. There are 16 residues in the CDR3. Germline V gene lookup returns CDR1 SNHLY and CDR2 FYNNEI. After removal of 8 bases from V and 0 bases from J, the junction contained 13 bases not matched to a gene. This chain's CDR3 is CASPISEKGASYEQYF. CDR3 nucleotide sequence: TGTGCCAGCCCGATTTCGGAAAAGGGGGCCTCCTACGAGCAGTACTTC.

This clonotype came up a few times. The rearrangement joins TRBV25-1 to TRBJ2-4; 8 bases are a match to TRBD1. V lost 4 bases, J lost 7 bases, and 3 bases stayed unmatched. The CDR3 totals 13 residues. Per germline, CDR1 MGHDK and CDR2 SYGVNS. CDR3 sequence: CASSGTGRNIQYF. CDR3 DNA: TGTGCCAGCAGTGGGACAGGGAGGAACATTCAGTACTTC. Full variable domain (outside the CDR3, taken from reference TRBV25-1 and TRBJ2-4): EADIYQTPRYLVIGTGKKITLECSQTMGHDKMYWYQQDPGMELHLIHYSYGVNSTEKGDLSSESTVSRIRTEHFPLTLESARPSHTSQYLCASSGTGRNIQYFGAGTRLSVL.

This clonotype was picked up a small number of times. In DNA, the CDR3 is TGCAGTGCAGAAAGGGGACAGCCGGGGGATGAGCAGTTCTTC. Translation gives CSAERGQPGDEQFF. The chain has TRBV20-1 and TRBJ2-1; D is perhaps TRBD1 (7 bases). CDR1 and CDR2 (germline): DFQATT, SNEGSKA (reference sequence). Trimming cost V 6 bases and J 8 bases, with 20 bases left between them. The CDR3 has 14 residues.

The chain links TRBV24-1 to TRBJ1-5; 8 bases map to TRBD1. Germline V gene data show CDR1 as KGHDR and CDR2 as SFDVKD. There are 18 residues in the CDR3. The V and J ends lost 3 bases and 9 bases, in that order; junction bases with no gene match: 18. DNA for the CDR3: TGTGCCACCAGTGATAGACCAGGACAGGGAGATTTTGGAGGGCCCCAGCATTTT. Translating it yields CATSDRPGQGDFGGPQHF.

The chain employs TRBV20-1 and TRBJ2-7; 10 bases align to TRBD1. The germline V gene encodes CDR1 DFQATT and CDR2 SNEGSKA (reference sequence). The CDR3 runs to 14 residues. Trimming removed 0 bases from V and 5 bases from J; junction bases left unmatched: 4. The CDR3 DNA follows: TGCAGTGCTAGAGAGGACAGGGGGAGGGACGAGCAGTACTTC. Its translation is CSAREDRGRDEQYF.

The genes are TRBV7-2 and TRBJ1-4; 10 bases line up with TRBD1. There are 14 residues in the CDR3. Looked up from germline, CDR1 is SGHTA and CDR2 is FQGNSA. Germline trimming cut 5 bases from V and 8 bases from J; bases unmatched to any gene: 5. The CDR3 sequence: CASSKDRGLEKLFF. The CDR3 DNA follows: TGTGCCAGCAGCAAGGACAGGGGGTTAGAAAAACTGTTTTTT.